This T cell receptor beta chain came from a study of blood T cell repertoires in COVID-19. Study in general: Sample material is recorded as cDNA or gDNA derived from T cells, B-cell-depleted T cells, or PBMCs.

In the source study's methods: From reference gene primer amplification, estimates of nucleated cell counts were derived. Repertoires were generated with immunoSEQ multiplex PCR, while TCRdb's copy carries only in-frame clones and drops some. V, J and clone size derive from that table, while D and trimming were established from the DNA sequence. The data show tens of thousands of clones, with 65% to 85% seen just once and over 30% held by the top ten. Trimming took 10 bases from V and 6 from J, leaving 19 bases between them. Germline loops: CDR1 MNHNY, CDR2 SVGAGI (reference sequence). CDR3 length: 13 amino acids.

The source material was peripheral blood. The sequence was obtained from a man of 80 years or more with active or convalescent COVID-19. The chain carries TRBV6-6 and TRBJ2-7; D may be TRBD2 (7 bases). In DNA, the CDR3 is TGTGCCACGAAAGTTGGGGGGGGCAGCGAGCAGTACTTC. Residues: CATKVGGGSEQYF.